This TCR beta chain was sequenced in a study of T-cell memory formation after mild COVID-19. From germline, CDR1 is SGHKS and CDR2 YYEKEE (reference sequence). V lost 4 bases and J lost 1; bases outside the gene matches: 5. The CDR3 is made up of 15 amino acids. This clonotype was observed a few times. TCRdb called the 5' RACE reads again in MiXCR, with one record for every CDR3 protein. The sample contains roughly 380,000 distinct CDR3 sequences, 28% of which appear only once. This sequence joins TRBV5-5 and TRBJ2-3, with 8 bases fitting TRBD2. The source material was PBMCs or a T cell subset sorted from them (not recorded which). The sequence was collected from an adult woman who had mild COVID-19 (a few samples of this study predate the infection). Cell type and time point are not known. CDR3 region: CASSLGLARTDTQYF. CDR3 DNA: TGTGCCAGCAGCCTAGGACTAGCCCGCACAGATACGCAGTATTTT. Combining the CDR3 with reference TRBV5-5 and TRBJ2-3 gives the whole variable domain DAGVTQSPTHLIKTRGQQVTLRCSPISGHKSVSWYQQVLGQGPQFIFQYYEKEERGRGNFPDRFSARQFPNYSSELNVNALLLGDSALYLCASSLGLARTDTQYFGPGTRLTVL.